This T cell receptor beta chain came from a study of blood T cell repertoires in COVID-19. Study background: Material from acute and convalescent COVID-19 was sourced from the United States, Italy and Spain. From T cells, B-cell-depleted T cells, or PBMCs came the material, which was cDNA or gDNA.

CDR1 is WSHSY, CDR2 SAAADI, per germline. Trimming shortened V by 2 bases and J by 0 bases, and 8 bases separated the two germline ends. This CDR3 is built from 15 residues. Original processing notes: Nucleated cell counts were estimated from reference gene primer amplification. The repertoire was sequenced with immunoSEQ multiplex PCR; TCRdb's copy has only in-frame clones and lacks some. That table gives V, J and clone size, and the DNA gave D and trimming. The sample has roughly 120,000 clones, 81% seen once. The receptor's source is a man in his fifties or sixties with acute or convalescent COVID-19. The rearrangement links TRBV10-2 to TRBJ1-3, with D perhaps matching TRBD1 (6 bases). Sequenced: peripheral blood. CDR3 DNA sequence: TGCGCCAGCAGTGAGACAGGGATCTCTGGAAACACCATATATTTT. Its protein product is CASSETGISGNTIYF.